These 20 T cell receptor beta chains were sequenced from one sample in a study of shared clonotypes between healthy human individuals (dated by TCRdb to the early 2020s). The library was obtained by the immunoSEQ multiplex PCR assay. Entries here come from immuneACCESS through TCRdb and include only in-frame sequences with V and J called. Some clones fail to appear in such tables; in the studies checked, an unresolved V gene covers under half of the shortfall, and the cause of the remainder is unknown. The sample contains over 300,000 clones, around 86% of them found a single time. Of the sample, 15% to 20% is held by the ten largest clones. The sample consisted of memory CD8+ T cells sorted from blood. The cell subset or site label on this specimen signifies: CD45RO+ cells pooled with CCR7-negative TemRA cells. The receptors originated from a man aged 18-30 years in good health.

The chain has TRBV13 and TRBJ1-2; D is unclear. With 2 bases removed from V and 8 bases from J, the gap between germline ends came to 12 bases. Germline V gene sequence: CDR1 PRHDT, CDR2 FYEKMQ (reference sequence). The CDR3 is 13 residues long. This CDR3 reads CASSLKVSTGYTF. The CDR3 DNA sequence: TGTGCCAGCAGCTTAAAGGTCTCGACCGGCTACACCTTC.

CDR3 amino acids: CASSQVGRGPTDTQYF. For the CDR3, the DNA is TGCGCCAGCAGCCAAGTAGGGCGGGGGCCCACAGATACGCAGTATTTT. The chain uses TRBV4-1 and TRBJ2-3, with D perhaps TRBD2 (7 bases). The CDR3 length is 16 residues. The germline gives CDR1 MGHRA, CDR2 YSYEKL. The V end lost 1 base, the J end lost 2 bases, and 13 bases lay between the germline ends.

This clone was counted a single time. The chain has TRBV4-1 and TRBJ2-7, with TRBD1 identical over 9 bases. Germline CDR1 reads MGHRA; CDR2 reads YSYEKL. The length of the CDR3 is 15 residues. After removal of 4 bases from V and 6 bases from J, the junction contained 10 bases not matched to a gene. CDR3 in amino acids: CASSPELTGGFEQYF. The DNA of the CDR3 is TGCGCCAGCAGCCCAGAATTGACAGGGGGGTTCGAGCAGTACTTC.

The genes are TRBV13 and TRBJ2-7, with 8 bases fitting TRBD2. J gave up 5 bases and V 1 base, and 7 bases lay outside the gene matches. Per germline, CDR1 PRHDT and CDR2 FYEKMQ (reference sequence). The length of the CDR3 is 15 residues. The CDR3 loop reads CASSLVSAGAHEQYF. The CDR3 region has the DNA TGTGCCAGCAGCTTAGTTTCAGCGGGAGCCCACGAGCAGTACTTC.

V is TRBV19 and J is TRBJ2-1; the match to TRBD2 covers 14 bases. Germline CDR1 is LNHDA and CDR2 is SQIVND (reference sequence). This CDR3 contains 16 residues. The J segment lost 10 bases and the V segment lost 5 bases, leaving 10 bases of the junction unmatched. CDR3 in amino acids: CASSPTGTSGSEEQFF. CDR3 nucleotides: TGTGCCAGTAGTCCCACCGGGACTAGCGGGAGCGAGGAGCAGTTCTTC.

CDR3 nucleotide sequence: TGTGCCACCAGAGACCTAGCGGGGGGCGGCACAGATACGCAGTATTTT. Its protein product is CATRDLAGGGTDTQYF. The V and J genes are TRBV15 and TRBJ2-3; 11 bases map to TRBD2. Germline V gives CDR1 LNHNV, CDR2 YYDKDF (reference sequence). The CDR3 runs to 16 residues. J gave up 1 base and V 6 bases, and 6 bases lay outside the gene matches. The whole variable domain, remainder taken from reference TRBV15 and TRBJ2-3, is DAMVIQNPRYQVTQFGKPVTLSCSQTLNHNVMYWYQQKSSQAPKLLFHYYDKDFNNEADTPDNFQSRRPNTSFCFLDIRSPGLGDTAMYLCATRDLAGGGTDTQYFGPGTRLTVL.

The gene calls are TRBV6-6 and TRBJ2-3; D unclear. The CDR3 extends over 11 amino acids. Germline CDR1 MNHNY, CDR2 SVGAGI (reference sequence). Trimming removed 5 bases at V and 7 bases at J, with 7 bases between. Here the CDR3 DNA reads TGTGCCAGCAGTCCTACGAATACGCAGTATTTT. The encoded protein is CASSPTNTQYF.

The rearrangement uses TRBV30 and TRBJ1-1; no definite D call. Between the trimmed V and J ends, which lost 0 bases and 6 bases, there was a span of 11 bases. The CDR3 is 13 residues long. The germline CDR1 and CDR2 sequences are GTSNPN and SVGIG (reference sequence). CDR3 loop: CAWSVATGAEAFF. The CDR3 DNA follows: TGTGCCTGGAGTGTAGCCACCGGCGCTGAAGCTTTCTTT.

V and J are TRBV30 and TRBJ1-5; D not resolved. CDR3 length: 15 residues. V lost 2 bases to trimming and J lost 0 bases, with 11 bases between them. Germline V gene lookup returns CDR1 GTSNPN and CDR2 SVGIG (reference sequence). CDR3 DNA sequence: TGTGCCTGGAGTAAAGCGGCCTATAGCAATCAGCCCCAGCATTTT. It encodes CAWSKAAYSNQPQHF. Supplemented by reference TRBV30 and TRBJ1-5, the full variable domain reads SQTIHQWPATLVQPVGSPLSLECTVEGTSNPNLYWYRQAAGRGLQLLFYSVGIGQISSEVPQNLSASRPQDRQFILSSKKLLLSDSGFYLCAWSKAAYSNQPQHFGDGTRLSIL.

The V gene is TRBV6-5, the J gene TRBJ1-6; D remains ambiguous. Trimming cost V 4 bases and J 5 bases, with 3 bases left between them. The CDR3 runs 12 residues. Germline loops: CDR1 MNHEY, CDR2 SVGAGI. CDR3 protein: CASSSNNSPLHF. The CDR3 DNA reads as TGTGCCAGCAGTTCTAATAATTCACCCCTCCACTTT.

This chain connects TRBV13 to TRBJ2-1, with TRBD1 matching over 7 bases. The germline V gene has CDR1 PRHDT and CDR2 FYEKMQ (reference sequence). The J segment lost 5 bases and the V segment lost 1 base, leaving 5 bases of the junction unmatched. The CDR3 length is 15 residues. The chain's CDR3 is CASSLVGQRDNEQFF. CDR3 bases: TGTGCCAGCAGCTTAGTGGGACAGAGAGACAATGAGCAGTTCTTC. Full variable domain (missing parts from reference TRBV13 and TRBJ2-1): AAGVIQSPRHLIKEKRETATLKCYPIPRHDTVYWYQQGPGQDPQFLISFYEKMQSDKGSIPDRFSAQQFSDYHSELNMSSLELGDSALYFCASSLVGQRDNEQFFGPGTRLTVL.

In this sample, this clone turned up once. The chain is built from TRBV7-9 and TRBJ2-7; 11 nucleotides match TRBD1. The V segment lost 8 bases and the J segment 2 bases; nucleotides outside the gene matches: 5. The CDR3 is made up of 14 amino acids. Germline V gene sequence: CDR1 SEHNR, CDR2 FQNEAQ (reference sequence). The CDR3 bases are TGTGCCAGCCGGGGACAGGGGGATCCCTACGAGCAGTACTTC. Its translation: CASRGQGDPYEQYF. Supplemented by reference TRBV7-9 and TRBJ2-7, the full variable domain reads DTGVSQNPRHKITKRGQNVTFRCDPISEHNRLYWYRQTLGQGPEFLTYFQNEAQLEKSRLLSDRFSAERPKGSFSTLEIQRTEQGDSAMYLCASRGQGDPYEQYFGPGTRLTVT.

V and J are TRBV5-1 and TRBJ2-7; TRBD1 agrees at 11 bases. Germline trimming cut 2 bases from V and 6 bases from J; bases unmatched to any gene: 10. The CDR3 runs to 16 residues. Looked up from germline, CDR1 is SGHRS and CDR2 is YFSETQ. CDR3 in DNA: TGCGCCAGCAGCTTCGGCCTGGGGACAGGGGGTAGCGAGCAGTACTTC. It codes for CASSFGLGTGGSEQYF.

The V call is TRBV18, the J call TRBJ1-2; no reliable D call. Germline V CDR1 and CDR2: KGHSH, LQKENI. The CDR3 totals 17 residues. V was clipped by 4 bases and J by 5 bases, with 23 bases between them. This CDR3 is CASSLLLSATKPYGYTF. The CDR3 DNA sequence: TGTGCCAGCTCACTCCTTTTATCGGCTACAAAACCTTATGGCTACACCTTC. The variable domain in full, with the rest retrieved from reference TRBV18 and TRBJ1-2, is NAGVMQNPRHLVRRRGQEARLRCSPMKGHSHVYWYRQLPEEGLKFMVYLQKENIIDESGMPKERFSAEFPKEGPSILRIQQVVRGDSAAYFCASSLLLSATKPYGYTFGSGTRLTVV.

The chain combines TRBV2 with TRBJ2-5, with 10 bases aligning to TRBD2. With 7 bases clipped from V and 7 bases from J, the junction kept 12 bases outside the gene matches. Germline V gene lookup returns CDR1 SNHLY and CDR2 FYNNEI. CDR3 size: 15 residues. The CDR3: CASNPGTSGVGTQYF. For the CDR3, the DNA is TGTGCCAGCAACCCAGGAACTAGCGGGGTGGGGACCCAGTACTTC.

CDR3 DNA sequence: TGTGCCAGCTCAGTCGGACTTTTCAGGAGGAACACTGAAGCTTTCTTT. It is translated as CASSVGLFRRNTEAFF. The chain carries TRBV18 and TRBJ1-1; no clear D. Germline V CDR1 and CDR2: KGHSH, LQKENI. CDR3 length: 16 amino acids. With 5 bases removed from V and 1 base from J, the gap between germline ends came to 17 bases.

Only a few counts were recorded for this clone. The chain carries TRBV18 and TRBJ2-5, with TRBD2 identical over 7 bases. Germline V gene lookup returns CDR1 KGHSH and CDR2 LQKENI. The CDR3 totals 15 residues. V lost 2 bases and J lost 1; bases outside the gene matches: 4. The CDR3 sequence is CASSPGLEVQETQYF. In DNA form, the CDR3 reads TGTGCCAGCTCACCAGGACTAGAGGTCCAAGAGACCCAGTACTTC.

This clone occurred once. The chain joins TRBV27 to TRBJ1-5; 7 nucleotides line up with TRBD1. The trim removed 1 base at V and 3 bases at J, leaving 3 bases unmatched. CDR3 length: 15 amino acids. CDR1 is MNHEY, CDR2 SMNVEV, per germline (reference sequence). CDR3 DNA: TGTGCCAGCAGTTTATGGGGGACAGTCAATCAGCCCCAGCATTTT. It specifies CASSLWGTVNQPQHF.

The DNA for the CDR3 is TGTGCCAGCAGCTCAGGGACTAGCGGATCCTACAATGAGCAGTTCTTC. This codes for CASSSGTSGSYNEQFF. The chain joins TRBV11-2 to TRBJ2-1, with 11 bases fitting TRBD2. The length of the CDR3 is 16 residues. CDR1 is SGHAT, CDR2 FQNNGV, per germline. Trimming cost V 4 bases and J 1 base; bases outside gene matches: 3.

This clone was found once. V usage is TRBV28 and J usage is TRBJ2-7; 8 bases match TRBD2. V was pared by 6 bases and J by 1 base, with 5 bases of the junction left unmatched. Germline-derived CDR1 and CDR2 are MDHEN and SYDVKM. The CDR3 has 14 residues. CDR3 loop: CASSPVAGSYEQYF. The CDR3 bases are TGTGCCAGCAGCCCAGTAGCGGGGTCCTACGAGCAGTACTTC.